Each of the 17 T cell receptor beta chains below was sequenced from the same sample in a study of cytomegalovirus exposure and HLA in healthy donors. PCR primers comprised 60 Vbeta and 13 Jbeta primers. Produced via immunoSEQ multiplex PCR; TCRdb's table is partial and in-frame only. Of 110,000 to 150,000 clones in the sample, approximately 84% were seen once. Sequencing was done on a sample of PBMCs. The receptors originated from a woman aged 40 to 50 in good health and CMV-seronegative.

The rearrangement uses TRBV7-9 and TRBJ2-1, with 7 bases aligning to TRBD2. V lost 5 bases, J lost 0 bases, and 7 bases stayed unmatched. This CDR3 has 16 amino acids. Germline values: CDR1 SEHNR, CDR2 FQNEAQ (reference sequence). The CDR3 loop is CASSPRGLTSYNEQFF. CDR3 nucleotides: TGTGCCAGCAGCCCCCGGGGACTAACCTCCTACAATGAGCAGTTCTTC. Filled out from reference TRBV7-9 and TRBJ2-1, the complete variable domain reads DTGVSQNPRHKITKRGQNVTFRCDPISEHNRLYWYRQTLGQGPEFLTYFQNEAQLEKSRLLSDRFSAERPKGSFSTLEIQRTEQGDSAMYLCASSPRGLTSYNEQFFGPGTRLTVL.

The chain carries TRBV27 and TRBJ2-1; 9 bases line up with TRBD2. J was trimmed by 2 bases and V by 4 bases; bases with no gene match: 6. The length of the CDR3 is 16 residues. CDR1 is MNHEY, CDR2 SMNVEV, per germline (reference sequence). The CDR3 DNA reads TGTGCCAGCAGTTCCCTAGCGGGATGGACCTACAATGAGCAGTTCTTC. The encoded protein is CASSSLAGWTYNEQFF.

The V call is TRBV2, the J call TRBJ1-2; D ambiguous. The V gene lost 4 bases and the J gene lost 3 bases, with 9 bases spanning the gap. Germline CDR1 reads SNHLY; CDR2 reads FYNNEI. The CDR3 runs to 13 residues. The CDR3 region is CASSGTAYYGYTF. The CDR3 nucleotides are TGTGCCAGCAGTGGAACAGCTTACTATGGCTACACCTTC.

The chain carries TRBV19 and TRBJ2-7; 8 nucleotides line up with TRBD1. This CDR3 region has 15 residues. V was clipped by 5 bases and J by 2 bases; unmatched bases: 8. Germline values: CDR1 LNHDA, CDR2 SQIVND (reference sequence). The chain's CDR3 is CASSVDRVEAYEQYF. Here the CDR3 DNA reads TGTGCCAGTAGTGTGGACAGGGTTGAGGCCTACGAGCAGTACTTC.

CDR3 residues: CSVYVTGLQETQYF. The CDR3 nucleotides are TGCAGCGTTTACGTCACGGGACTACAAGAGACCCAGTACTTC. The V call is TRBV29-1, the J call TRBJ2-5, with 7 bases identical to TRBD2. The CDR3 contains 14 residues. Germline V gene data show CDR1 as SQVTM and CDR2 as ANQGSEA. V gave up 5 bases and J gave up 2 bases; unmatched junction bases: 8.

The gene calls are TRBV2 and TRBJ2-3; 9 bases align to TRBD2. Germline V gives CDR1 SNHLY, CDR2 FYNNEI. J was trimmed by 6 bases and V by 2 bases; bases with no gene match: 12. This CDR3 has 17 amino acids. This CDR3 reads CASSEQFGGRARDTQYF. CDR3 DNA sequence: TGTGCCAGCAGTGAACAATTCGGCGGGAGGGCCCGGGATACGCAGTATTTT. Using reference TRBV2 and TRBJ2-3 for the parts outside the CDR3, the full variable domain is EPEVTQTPSHQVTQMGQEVILRCVPISNHLYFYWYRQILGQKVEFLVSFYNNEISEKSEIFDDQFSVERPDGSNFTLKIRSTKLEDSAMYFCASSEQFGGRARDTQYFGPGTRLTVL.

V gene TRBV6-5 combines with J gene TRBJ2-7; D might be TRBD2 (5 bases). The germline V gene has CDR1 MNHEY and CDR2 SVGAGI. CDR3 size: 16 residues. Between the trimmed V and J ends, which lost 0 bases and 2 bases, there was a span of 14 bases. DNA for the CDR3: TGTGCCAGCAGTTACTCACTTCTCCAGAGGGCCTACGAGCAGTACTTC. The encoded protein is CASSYSLLQRAYEQYF.

In this sample, this clone turned up once. The J gene is TRBJ2-3, the V gene TRBV4-2, with TRBD2 matching over 14 bases. V shed 4 bases, J shed 1 base, and the junction held 16 bases outside the gene matches. This CDR3 region has 21 residues. From germline, CDR1 is LGHNA and CDR2 YNFKEQ. The CDR3 is CASSPGLAGVPAPGGTDTQYF. CDR3 nucleotides: TGTGCCAGCAGCCCGGGACTAGCGGGAGTGCCAGCACCGGGGGGCACAGATACGCAGTATTTT.

The genes are TRBV28 and TRBJ2-1, with D possibly being TRBD2 (6 bases). The CDR3 covers 16 residues. V was shortened by 6 bases and J by 0 bases, with 15 bases between the two germline ends. CDR1 is MDHEN and CDR2 is SYDVKM in the germline V gene. CDR3: CASRRSRSGSYNEQFF. The CDR3 bases are TGTGCCAGCAGGCGGAGTCGTAGCGGCTCCTACAATGAGCAGTTCTTC.

The chain joins TRBV19 to TRBJ2-3, with 10 bases that match TRBD2. Trimming at V came to 5 bases and at J to 0 bases, leaving 8 bases not matched to a gene. This CDR3 is 17 amino acids long. CDR1 is LNHDA, CDR2 SQIVND, per germline (reference sequence). The CDR3 DNA is TGTGCCAGTAGTCTCCGGGCTAGCGGGGGTAGCACAGATACGCAGTATTTT. It yields the protein CASSLRASGGSTDTQYF.

This chain joins TRBV7-8 and TRBJ2-3; 7 nucleotides align to TRBD2. The junction had 8 bases not matched to a gene; V was cut back by 4 bases and J by 4 bases. This CDR3 is 15 amino acids long. Germline-derived CDR1 and CDR2 are SGHVS and FQNEAQ. The CDR3 reads CASSSLGGSADTQYF. For the CDR3, the DNA is TGTGCCAGCAGCTCCTTGGGGGGGAGCGCAGATACGCAGTATTTT.

The chain recombines TRBV2 with TRBJ1-5, with 8 bases fitting TRBD1. Germline CDR1 reads SNHLY; CDR2 reads FYNNEI. CDR3 size: 18 residues. The V and J ends lost 0 bases and 2 bases, in that order; junction bases with no gene match: 9. Here the CDR3 reads CASSEAGQEFLGNQPQHF. CDR3 nucleotide sequence: TGTGCCAGCAGTGAAGCGGGACAGGAGTTTTTGGGCAATCAGCCCCAGCATTTT.

CDR3 sequence: CASSRKRGSHTYNEQFF. The CDR3 coding sequence is TGTGCCAGCAGCCGGAAAAGGGGGTCGCACACCTACAATGAGCAGTTCTTC. The chain is built from TRBV14 and TRBJ2-1; D might be TRBD1 (6 bases). This CDR3 has 17 amino acids. The V gene's germline CDR1 is SGHDN and CDR2 FVKESK. The V end was cut by 4 bases, the J end by 2 bases, with 18 bases between.

DNA of the CDR3: TGTGCCAGCAGTAACTTCAGACAGCTATCCTACGAGCAGTACTTC. As protein: CASSNFRQLSYEQYF. This chain connects TRBV6-5 to TRBJ2-7; D may be TRBD1 (5 bases). This CDR3 region has 15 residues. V lost 5 bases and J lost 1, with 15 bases in between. Germline-derived CDR1 and CDR2 are MNHEY and SVGAGI.

As regards this clone: Sequence at one end of the junction differs from germline and may be a read error. The chain carries TRBV7-9 and TRBJ1-1; 7 bases fit TRBD1. The CDR3 is 14 amino acids. Per germline, CDR1 SEHNR and CDR2 FQNEAQ (reference sequence). Here the CDR3 reads CASSFPGQNPEAFF. Here the CDR3 DNA reads TGTGCCAGCAGCTTTCCGGGACAGAACCCTGAAGCTTTCTTT.

The chain links TRBV27 to TRBJ1-1, with 7 bases aligning to TRBD1. V was pared by 3 bases and J by 3 bases, with 10 bases of the junction left unmatched. The CDR3 sequence is 16 residues long. CDR1 is MNHEY and CDR2 is SMNVEV in the germline V gene (reference sequence). The CDR3 spells CASSFVADRPDTEAFF. Written as DNA, the CDR3 is TGTGCCAGCAGTTTCGTTGCGGACAGGCCCGACACTGAAGCTTTCTTT.

The chain links TRBV27 to TRBJ1-5; D call uncertain. V gave up 5 bases and J gave up 4 bases, with 12 bases separating them. The CDR3 is 14 amino acids. In germline, CDR1 is MNHEY, CDR2 SMNVEV (reference sequence). The DNA of the CDR3 is TGTGCCAGCAGTCCCTTAGGCGGTAATCAGCCCCAGCATTTT. Its translation: CASSPLGGNQPQHF.